The clone carrying this TCR beta chain was recorded a few times. Recently diagnosed hyperthyroidism of less than 2 months' duration affected patients aged 18 to 65. The CDR3 has 14 amino acids. Trimming cost V 3 bases and J 3 bases, with 9 bases left between them. CDR1 and CDR2 (germline): KGHSH, LQKENI. TCR beta CDR3 regions were amplified from RNA. The HTBI set primed first-round TCR CDR3 RT-PCR. MiXCR, applied by TCRdb to the multiplex PCR reads, yields one record per CDR3 protein. The data show some 620,000 distinct CDR3 sequences, around 15% seen once. This sample was taken from a study of T cells in Graves' hyperthyroidism and ophthalmopathy. About the research overall: Any treatment followed the collection of peripheral blood at initial diagnosis.

The chain employs TRBV18 and TRBJ1-5; D not certain. The sequence came from a woman aged 30 to 39 with Graves' hyperthyroidism. Sample: blood. The CDR3 loop is CASSPSFVNQPQHF. The CDR3 bases are TGTGCCAGCTCACCGAGTTTTGTCAATCAGCCCCAGCATTTT.